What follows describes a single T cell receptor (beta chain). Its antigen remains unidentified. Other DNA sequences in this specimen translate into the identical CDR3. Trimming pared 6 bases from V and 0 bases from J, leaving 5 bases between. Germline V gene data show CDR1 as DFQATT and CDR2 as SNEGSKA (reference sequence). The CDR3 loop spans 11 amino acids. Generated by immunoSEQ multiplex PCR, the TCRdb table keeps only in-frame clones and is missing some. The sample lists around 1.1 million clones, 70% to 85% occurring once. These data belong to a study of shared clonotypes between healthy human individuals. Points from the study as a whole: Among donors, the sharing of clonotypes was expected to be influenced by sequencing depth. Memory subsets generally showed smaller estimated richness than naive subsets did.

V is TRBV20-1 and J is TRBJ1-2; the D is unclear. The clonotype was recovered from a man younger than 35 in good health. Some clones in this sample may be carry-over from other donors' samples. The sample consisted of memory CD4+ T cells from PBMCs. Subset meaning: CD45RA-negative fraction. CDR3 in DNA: TGCAGTGCCCGACCTAACTATGGCTACACCTTC. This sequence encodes CSARPNYGYTF.